The 29 T cell receptor beta chains below come from one sample, sequenced in a study of CD8+ T cells in alopecia areata. Extracted RNA was reverse transcribed, and the resulting cDNA served as sequencing template. The method was immunoSEQ multiplex PCR; TCRdb's version includes in-frame clones alone and lacks a portion of them. Among about 180,000 clones listed, about 66% were seen once. Sample: CD8+ T cells sorted from blood, taken at week 0. All receptors derive from a human donor with alopecia areata.

The chain employs TRBV29-1 and TRBJ2-1; 7 bases align to TRBD2. The ends lost 3 bases at V and 6 bases at J; junction bases unmatched: 5. This CDR3 is built from 13 residues. CDR1 and CDR2 from the germline V gene are SQVTM and ANQGSEA. This CDR3 reads CSVEAGVVNEQFF. The CDR3 bases are TGCAGCGTTGAGGCGGGGGTGGTCAATGAGCAGTTCTTC.

The chain combines TRBV7-3 with TRBJ2-3; D perhaps matches TRBD2 (6 bases). Germline V gene sequence: CDR1 SGHTA, CDR2 FQGTGA. The V gene lost 1 base and the J gene lost 1 base, with 6 bases spanning the gap. The CDR3 is made up of 14 amino acids. CDR3 residues: CASSLSGGTDTQYF. DNA for the CDR3: TGTGCCAGCAGCTTAAGCGGGGGCACAGATACGCAGTATTTT.

The V and J genes are TRBV5-1 and TRBJ2-7; D not resolved. Trimming cost V 4 bases and J 6 bases, with 8 bases left between them. The CDR3 spans 11 residues. Looked up from germline, CDR1 is SGHRS and CDR2 is YFSETQ. The CDR3 DNA sequence: TGCGCCAGCAGCCTAGGGCTCGAGCAGTACTTC. Translated: CASSLGLEQYF.

This clone was picked up a small number of times. This chain uses TRBV27 with TRBJ2-7, with TRBD1 identical over 12 bases. Germline values: CDR1 MNHEY, CDR2 SMNVEV (reference sequence). Trimming cost V 3 bases and J 4 bases; bases outside gene matches: 4. This CDR3 is built from 15 residues. Here the CDR3 reads CASSFKGQGAYEQYF. The CDR3 DNA reads TGTGCCAGCAGTTTTAAGGGACAGGGGGCTTACGAGCAGTACTTC.

The table lists this clone with a few counts. Other DNA sequences in the sample encode the same CDR3. CDR3: CASSLGTGGNQPQHF. The CDR3 nucleotides read TGCGCCAGCAGCTTGGGGACCGGTGGCAATCAGCCCCAGCATTTT. The genes are TRBV5-1 and TRBJ1-5; D gene uncertain. CDR3 length equals 15 residues. V was shortened by 0 bases and J by 2 bases, with 9 bases between the two germline ends. Germline V gene data show CDR1 as SGHRS and CDR2 as YFSETQ.

The CDR3, as DNA: TGCAGCGTTGAAGGCGGCAGGGGGGACTATGGCTACACCTTC. Translated, it gives CSVEGGRGDYGYTF. The chain combines TRBV29-1 with TRBJ1-2; 7 nucleotides align to TRBD1. The CDR3 length is 14 residues. Per the germline V gene, CDR1 is SQVTM and CDR2 is ANQGSEA. The V and J ends lost 1 base and 3 bases, in that order; junction bases with no gene match: 5.

This chain links TRBV4-1 with TRBJ1-6; 8 nucleotides match TRBD1. Per the germline V gene, CDR1 is MGHRA and CDR2 is YSYEKL. The CDR3 sequence is 16 residues long. With 3 bases clipped from V and 5 bases from J, the junction kept 6 bases outside the gene matches. The CDR3 loop is CASSQLGTGHNSPLHF. The CDR3 nucleotides read TGCGCCAGCAGCCAGCTAGGGACAGGCCATAATTCACCCCTCCACTTT.

The chain is built from TRBV5-1 and TRBJ1-6; tentative D call: TRBD1 (6 bases). Trimming cost V 4 bases and J 0 bases, with 26 bases left between them. Per germline, CDR1 SGHRS and CDR2 YFSETQ. This CDR3 is 21 amino acids long. The CDR3 spells CASSVTGQGFSRSSYNSPLHF. In DNA form, the CDR3 reads TGCGCCAGCAGCGTCACGGGACAAGGATTCTCCAGGAGCTCCTATAATTCACCCCTCCACTTT.

This clone was seen a few times. The V call is TRBV28, the J call TRBJ1-1; D is unresolved. From germline, CDR1 is MDHEN and CDR2 SYDVKM. The V end was cut by 3 bases, the J end by 6 bases, with 8 bases between. The CDR3 has 12 residues. The CDR3: CASSFGSAEAFF. The CDR3, as DNA: TGTGCCAGCAGTTTCGGTAGCGCTGAAGCTTTCTTT. Looking up the rest from reference TRBV28 and TRBJ1-1 gives the full variable domain: DVKVTQSSRYLVKRTGEKVFLECVQDMDHENMFWYRQDPGLGLRLIYFSYDVKMKEKGDIPEGYSVSREKKERFSLILESASTNQTSMYLCASSFGSAEAFFGQGTRLTVV.

The rearrangement joins TRBV27 to TRBJ1-2; D is perhaps TRBD1 (6 bases). The CDR3 is 15 amino acids. V lost 0 bases to trimming and J lost 1 base, with 9 bases between them. CDR1 MNHEY and CDR2 SMNVEV come from the germline V gene (reference sequence). The CDR3 region is CASSLSQGLNYGYTF. The CDR3 DNA sequence: TGTGCCAGCAGTTTATCACAGGGCCTTAACTATGGCTACACCTTC.

This chain uses TRBV28 with TRBJ1-5; the match to TRBD1 covers 7 bases. The germline CDR1 and CDR2 sequences are MDHEN and SYDVKM. J gave up 2 bases and V 9 bases, and 10 bases lay outside the gene matches. The CDR3 contains 15 residues. The CDR3 sequence: CASTDPGGGNQPQHF. The DNA of the CDR3 is TGTGCCAGTACTGATCCAGGGGGGGGCAATCAGCCCCAGCATTTT.

This clone appeared a few times. The gene calls are TRBV5-1 and TRBJ2-7; no reliable D call. V was cut by 7 bases and J by 4 bases, with 15 bases left in between. Germline lookup yields CDR1 SGHRS and CDR2 YFSETQ. The CDR3 has 13 residues. In DNA form, the CDR3 reads TGCGCCAGCTCGGACGTTTCCCTATACGAGCAGTACTTC. Translation gives CASSDVSLYEQYF.

This sequence joins TRBV7-9 and TRBJ1-1, with no clear D. This CDR3 has 14 amino acids. Trimming shortened V by 6 bases and J by 11 bases, and 22 bases separated the two germline ends. CDR1 is SEHNR and CDR2 is FQNEAQ in the germline V gene (reference sequence). The CDR3 nucleotides read TGTGCCAGCAGGCCCGGTGGGAAGATCGGAGGGGCTTTCTTT. It translates to CASRPGGKIGGAFF.

The V gene is TRBV2, the J gene TRBJ1-6, with D hard to call. The V and J ends lost 1 base and 5 bases respectively, with 9 bases between them. Germline CDR1 reads SNHLY; CDR2 reads FYNNEI. This CDR3 contains 15 residues. The CDR3 nucleotides are TGTGCCAGCAGTGAAGACCGTACAAATAATTCACCCCTCCACTTT. It is translated as CASSEDRTNNSPLHF.

The rearrangement uses TRBV6-1 and TRBJ2-1; D unclear. Per germline, CDR1 MNHNS and CDR2 SASEGT. The CDR3 is made up of 11 amino acids. The V end lost 3 bases, the J end lost 5 bases, and 2 bases lay between the germline ends. CDR3 loop: CASSDNNEQFF. CDR3 coding DNA: TGTGCCAGCAGTGACAACAATGAGCAGTTCTTC.

The V gene is TRBV30, the J gene TRBJ2-7; D is possibly TRBD2 (7 bases). In germline, CDR1 is GTSNPN, CDR2 SVGIG (reference sequence). V gave up 3 bases and J gave up 1 base, with 10 bases separating them. There are 13 residues in the CDR3. The CDR3 DNA sequence: TGTGCCTGGAGAGGGGGGGAATCCTACGAGCAGTACTTC. It encodes CAWRGGESYEQYF.

The V call is TRBV5-5, the J call TRBJ1-5, with 10 bases that match TRBD1. V shed 2 bases and J 5 bases; nucleotides not matched to a gene: 1. There are 14 residues in the CDR3. CDR1 SGHKS and CDR2 YYEKEE come from the germline V gene (reference sequence). CDR3 sequence: CASSFGTGDQPQHF. The CDR3 coding sequence is TGTGCCAGCAGCTTCGGGACAGGGGATCAGCCCCAGCATTTT.

This clone occurred a few times. The rearrangement uses TRBV29-1 and TRBJ1-4; D remains unclear. The V end was cut by 4 bases, the J end by 3 bases, with 12 bases between. The CDR3 is made up of 14 amino acids. CDR1 is SQVTM, CDR2 ANQGSEA, per germline. DNA for the CDR3: TGCAGCGTTGTTATCGGGGTATCTAATGAAAAACTGTTTTTT. Protein product: CSVVIGVSNEKLFF. Filled out from reference TRBV29-1 and TRBJ1-4, the complete variable domain reads SAVISQKPSRDICQRGTSLTIQCQVDSQVTMMFWYRQQPGQSLTLIATANQGSEATYESGFVIDKFPISRPNLTFSTLTVSNMSPEDSSIYLCSVVIGVSNEKLFFGSGTQLSVL.

The genes are TRBV2 and TRBJ1-1, with D perhaps TRBD1 (6 bases). The CDR3 sequence is 12 residues long. Trimming pared 8 bases from V and 4 bases from J, leaving 11 bases between. Germline V gene sequence: CDR1 SNHLY, CDR2 FYNNEI. The CDR3 region is CASLEGGTEAFF. Here the CDR3 DNA reads TGTGCCAGCCTCGAGGGGGGCACTGAAGCTTTCTTT. Drawing the rest from reference TRBV2 and TRBJ1-1, the complete variable domain is EPEVTQTPSHQVTQMGQEVILRCVPISNHLYFYWYRQILGQKVEFLVSFYNNEISEKSEIFDDQFSVERPDGSNFTLKIRSTKLEDSAMYFCASLEGGTEAFFGQGTRLTVV.

This chain joins TRBV6-1 and TRBJ2-7, with D perhaps assigned TRBD1 or TRBD2 (5 bases each). The CDR3 runs to 13 residues. Germline CDR1 is MNHNS and CDR2 is SASEGT. V gave up 5 bases and J gave up 2 bases, with 10 bases separating them. CDR3 region: CASSYQGAYEQYF. The CDR3 DNA follows: TGTGCCAGCAGTTATCAGGGAGCCTACGAGCAGTACTTC.

The chain links TRBV14 to TRBJ2-3; 10 bases fit TRBD1. The CDR3 spans 15 residues. V shed 6 bases, J shed 2 bases, and the junction held 5 bases outside the gene matches. The germline CDR1 and CDR2 sequences are SGHDN and FVKESK. The CDR3 nucleotides are TGTGCCAGCAGTTCGGACAGGGGGATCACAGATACGCAGTATTTT. Translation: CASSSDRGITDTQYF.

CDR3 nucleotides: TGTGCCATCAGTGGAAATCCGTTGTCCGACACAGATACGCAGTATTTT. Translation: CAISGNPLSDTDTQYF. The chain is built from TRBV10-3 and TRBJ2-3, with no clear D. CDR3 length equals 16 residues. Germline V gene lookup returns CDR1 ENHRY and CDR2 SYGVKD. Trimming removed 4 bases at V and 2 bases at J, with 16 bases between.

V and J are TRBV6-5 and TRBJ2-7; 11 nucleotides agree with TRBD1. The CDR3 length is 11 residues. Unmatched junction bases numbered 5, after V lost 8 bases and J lost 11 bases. Germline lookup yields CDR1 MNHEY and CDR2 SVGAGI. The CDR3 nucleotides are TGTGCCAGCGGACAGGGGGCAATTGAGTACTTC. It codes for CASGQGAIEYF.

This clone has a handful of counts. The chain is built from TRBV19 and TRBJ2-7; no reliable D call. Germline CDR1 and CDR2: LNHDA and SQIVND (reference sequence). The ends were cut back, 1 base at V and 2 bases at J, with 9 bases in the middle. This CDR3 comprises 14 residues. The CDR3 region is CASSIASNAYEQYF. CDR3 bases: TGTGCCAGTAGTATAGCTTCCAACGCCTACGAGCAGTACTTC.

The chain uses TRBV7-9 and TRBJ2-2; D gene ambiguous. The CDR3 is 12 residues long. The V end lost 1 base, the J end lost 7 bases, and 4 bases lay between the germline ends. The germline V gene encodes CDR1 SEHNR and CDR2 FQNEAQ (reference sequence). This CDR3 reads CASSLVRGELFF. In nucleotides, the CDR3 is TGTGCCAGCAGCTTAGTCCGCGGGGAGCTGTTTTTT.

Comment on this clone: Within the sample, other DNA sequences also encode this same CDR3. The chain couples TRBV27 to TRBJ2-3; D gene uncertain. Germline CDR1 reads MNHEY; CDR2 reads SMNVEV (reference sequence). The CDR3 extends over 15 amino acids. The V end was cut by 2 bases, the J end by 2 bases, with 11 bases between. The CDR3 spells CASSLRGRNTDTQYF. In DNA, the CDR3 is TGTGCCAGCAGTTTACGCGGACGCAACACAGATACGCAGTATTTT.

The chain links TRBV27 to TRBJ2-3; 9 bases map to TRBD1. The V gene end was trimmed by 4 bases and the J gene end by 6 bases; junction bases not matched to a gene: 14. The CDR3 runs 17 residues. The V gene's germline CDR1 is MNHEY and CDR2 SMNVEV (reference sequence). Here the CDR3 reads CASSSVHTGGAIDTQYF. The CDR3 region has the DNA TGTGCCAGCAGTTCTGTGCATACAGGGGGCGCGATCGATACGCAGTATTTT.

The V call is TRBV6-5, the J call TRBJ2-7; D unresolved. The CDR3 totals 11 residues. Germline loops: CDR1 MNHEY, CDR2 SVGAGI. The V gene lost 6 bases and the J gene lost 5 bases, with 8 bases spanning the gap. In nucleotides, the CDR3 is TGTGCCAGCAGCGTGGGCAACGAGCAGTACTTC. Protein product: CASSVGNEQYF.

The rearrangement uses TRBV29-1 and TRBJ1-2, with 7 bases matching TRBD1. The CDR3 loop spans 13 amino acids. Germline assignment: CDR1 SQVTM and CDR2 ANQGSEA. Trimming removed 6 bases from V and 4 bases from J; junction bases left unmatched: 8. CDR3 region: CSVKTGILYGYTF. The DNA for the CDR3 is TGCAGCGTAAAGACAGGGATTCTCTATGGCTACACCTTC.